These 23 T cell receptor beta chains were sequenced from one sample in a study of blood T cell repertoires in COVID-19. The repertoire was sequenced with immunoSEQ multiplex PCR; TCRdb's copy has only in-frame clones and lacks some. The repertoire holds 200,000 to 250,000 clones, with around 88% as singletons. Sample: PBMCs or T cells enriched from blood (not recorded which). Every receptor here comes from a woman between 50 and 59 years old with acute COVID-19.

Only one count was recorded for this clone. The genes are TRBV5-1 and TRBJ2-5; D is perhaps TRBD1 (6 bases). Germline-derived CDR1 and CDR2 are SGHRS and YFSETQ. Deletions cut 3 bases from V and 4 bases from J, with 19 bases between. CDR3 length: 16 amino acids. The CDR3 DNA is TGCGCCAGCAGCTCTACAGGGATAGGGGTGGTAGAGACCCAGTACTTC. Amino acids: CASSSTGIGVVETQYF.

This clone was counted once. The genes are TRBV19 and TRBJ1-4; no firm D call. Germline values: CDR1 LNHDA, CDR2 SQIVND (reference sequence). V was pared by 5 bases and J by 0 bases, with 10 bases between. The CDR3 length is 15 residues. The CDR3, as DNA: TGTGCCAGTAGTCCTGCCTATGCAACTAATGAAAAACTGTTTTTT. Translation: CASSPAYATNEKLFF.

This clone is a singleton in its sample. The rearrangement uses TRBV5-1 and TRBJ2-7; the match to TRBD2 covers 10 bases. CDR1 SGHRS and CDR2 YFSETQ come from the germline V gene. There are 14 residues in the CDR3. V lost 4 bases and J lost 2; bases outside the gene matches: 3. CDR3 bases: TGCGCCAGCAGCGTACTAGCGGGACCCTACGAGCAGTACTTC. Its translation: CASSVLAGPYEQYF. Supplemented by reference TRBV5-1 and TRBJ2-7, the full variable domain reads KAGVTQTPRYLIKTRGQQVTLSCSPISGHRSVSWYQQTPGQGLQFLFEYFSETQRNKGNFPGRFSGRQFSNSRSEMNVSTLELGDSALYLCASSVLAGPYEQYFGPGTRLTVT.

The chain is built from TRBV6-1 and TRBJ1-1, with D perhaps matching TRBD1 (6 bases). The CDR3 extends over 13 amino acids. Germline V gives CDR1 MNHNS, CDR2 SASEGT. Trimming cost V 3 bases and J 6 bases, with 11 bases left between them. CDR3 sequence (DNA): TGTGCCAGCAGTGATGGGGGGGCCGCTGAAGCTTTCTTT. Translating gives CASSDGGAAEAFF.

This clone was observed once. The chain joins TRBV7-9 to TRBJ2-4, with D perhaps TRBD2 (5 bases). The CDR3 has 14 amino acids. In germline, CDR1 is SEHNR, CDR2 FQNEAQ (reference sequence). In DNA form, the CDR3 reads TGTCCGAGCCTCGTGGTAGCGGCCAAAAACATTCAGTACTTC. It translates to CPSLVVAAKNIQYF. Full variable domain (rest looked up from reference TRBV7-9 and TRBJ2-4): DTGVSQNPRHKITKRGQNVTFRCDPISEHNRLYWYRQTLGQGPEFLTYFQNEAQLEKSRLLSDRFSAERPKGSFSTLEIQRTEQGDSAMYLCPSLVVAAKNIQYFGAGTRLSVL.

The chain is built from TRBV27 and TRBJ2-2, with a weak D call TRBD2 (6 bases). Per germline, CDR1 MNHEY and CDR2 SMNVEV (reference sequence). The germline V and J ends were trimmed by 5 bases and 3 bases, with 16 bases remaining between them. The CDR3 totals 16 residues. CDR3 DNA: TGTGCCAGCAGTGTAGTTCCGGGAGTTTACACCGGGGAGCTGTTTTTT. Amino acids: CASSVVPGVYTGELFF.

This clone was seen once. The J gene is TRBJ1-2, the V gene TRBV28, with a tentative D call TRBD1 (6 bases). This CDR3 is 14 amino acids long. Germline CDR1 reads MDHEN; CDR2 reads SYDVKM. The germline V and J ends were trimmed by 3 bases and 6 bases, with 14 bases remaining between them. The CDR3 protein is CASSFNPDSDGYTF. The CDR3 bases are TGTGCCAGCAGTTTTAACCCGGACAGCGATGGCTACACCTTC.

The chain recombines TRBV3-1 (or the pseudogene TRBV3-2) with TRBJ2-3; the match to TRBD2 covers 10 bases. Germline lookup yields CDR1 LGHDT and CDR2 YNNKEL (reference sequence). After removal of 5 bases from V and 10 bases from J, the junction contained 9 bases not matched to a gene. This CDR3 is built from 14 residues. The CDR3 here is CASSARSSGGAQYF. The CDR3 nucleotides are TGTGCCAGCAGCGCTCGGTCCAGCGGGGGGGCGCAGTATTTT.

The chain is built from TRBV19 and TRBJ1-2; TRBD1 aligns across 10 bases. Trimming took 5 bases from V and 5 from J; bases not matched to a gene: 5. Germline lookup yields CDR1 LNHDA and CDR2 SQIVND (reference sequence). This CDR3 is 14 amino acids long. CDR3 residues: CASSYPGQGYGYTF. In nucleotides, the CDR3 is TGTGCCAGTAGTTATCCGGGACAGGGGTATGGCTACACCTTC.

This clone was recorded only once. The CDR3 coding sequence is TGTGCCAGCAGCCAAGATCCAGCGCTCAATGAGCAGTTCTTC. This sequence encodes CASSQDPALNEQFF. V usage is TRBV4-2 and J usage is TRBJ2-1; D not resolved. The V end was cut by 0 bases, the J end by 6 bases, with 9 bases between. Germline V lookup: CDR1 LGHNA, CDR2 YNFKEQ. The CDR3 runs to 14 residues.

CDR3 coding DNA: TGTGCCAGCAATATCGACAGCAACTATGGCTACACCTTC. Amino acids: CASNIDSNYGYTF. The J gene is TRBJ1-2, the V gene TRBV6-5; the D gene is possibly TRBD1 (5 bases). Germline V CDR1 and CDR2: MNHEY, SVGAGI. Trimming stripped 7 bases from V and 2 bases from J, with 11 bases between. The CDR3 length is 13 residues.

V and J are TRBV19 and TRBJ2-7, with D unclear. The V gene's germline CDR1 is LNHDA and CDR2 SQIVND (reference sequence). The ends were cut back, 3 bases at V and 4 bases at J, with 13 bases in the middle. CDR3 length equals 14 residues. CDR3 coding DNA: TGTGCCAGTAGTATCGGCGGTTTAGGATACGAGCAGTACTTC. This gives the protein CASSIGGLGYEQYF. The full variable domain, completed using reference TRBV19 and TRBJ2-7, is DGGITQSPKYLFRKEGQNVTLSCEQNLNHDAMYWYRQDPGQGLRLIYYSQIVNDFQKGDIAEGYSVSREKKESFPLTVTSAQKNPTAFYLCASSIGGLGYEQYFGPGTRLTVT.

The V and J genes are TRBV7-9 and TRBJ2-1, with a tentative D call TRBD2 (6 bases). The germline V gene encodes CDR1 SEHNR and CDR2 FQNEAQ (reference sequence). Trimming stripped 5 bases from V and 3 bases from J, with 17 bases between. The CDR3 length is 16 residues. CDR3 bases: TGTGCCAGCAGCGAGAGAACTAGCACCCTCTACAATGAGCAGTTCTTC. Its protein product is CASSERTSTLYNEQFF.

This sequence joins TRBV10-3 and TRBJ2-1, with D perhaps TRBD1 (5 bases). The CDR3 covers 16 residues. Deletions cut 2 bases from V and 5 bases from J, with 16 bases between. In germline, CDR1 is ENHRY, CDR2 SYGVKD. As DNA, the CDR3 is TGTGCCATCAGTGAGCCGACAGTGCCGAACAACAATGAGCAGTTCTTC. Translation: CAISEPTVPNNNEQFF.

V gene TRBV6-5 combines with J gene TRBJ1-1, with TRBD1 matching over 10 bases. The V gene's germline CDR1 is MNHEY and CDR2 SVGAGI. The CDR3 is 14 amino acids. Trimming took 5 bases from V and 5 from J; bases not matched to a gene: 5. The CDR3 loop reads CASSTRTGGTEAFF. The CDR3 DNA sequence: TGTGCCAGCAGTACCCGGACAGGGGGGACTGAAGCTTTCTTT.

The chain joins TRBV19 to TRBJ2-1, with 8 nucleotides matching TRBD2. The ends lost 5 bases at V and 6 bases at J; junction bases unmatched: 12. Germline values: CDR1 LNHDA, CDR2 SQIVND (reference sequence). This CDR3 contains 16 residues. CDR3 loop: CASSLLREGFGNEQFF. The CDR3 region has the DNA TGTGCCAGTAGTTTGCTACGGGAGGGCTTTGGCAATGAGCAGTTCTTC.

V and J are TRBV4-2 and TRBJ2-2; maybe TRBD1 (5 bases). In germline, CDR1 is LGHNA, CDR2 YNFKEQ. The CDR3 contains 16 residues. The V end lost 1 base, the J end lost 3 bases, and 12 bases lay between the germline ends. In nucleotides, the CDR3 is TGTGCCAGCAGCCAAGCGGCCAGGGTGTACACCGGGGAGCTGTTTTTT. It specifies CASSQAARVYTGELFF.

The chain uses TRBV7-6 and TRBJ1-5; the D gene is possibly TRBD1 (6 bases). The CDR3 contains 15 residues. CDR1 and CDR2 (germline): SGHVS, FNYEAQ. Trimming took off 0 bases at V and 2 bases at J, with 8 bases between the two ends. CDR3 residues: CASSLAGGGNQPQHF. The CDR3 region has the DNA TGTGCCAGCAGCTTAGCAGGGGGTGGCAATCAGCCCCAGCATTTT.

The rearrangement uses TRBV28 and TRBJ1-1; D is unclear. CDR1 and CDR2 from the germline V gene are MDHEN and SYDVKM. Trimming shortened V by 6 bases and J by 0 bases, and 8 bases separated the two germline ends. The CDR3 runs 13 residues. The CDR3 nucleotides read TGTGCCAGCAGCGGACTTTTGAACACTGAAGCTTTCTTT. As protein: CASSGLLNTEAFF.

The rearrangement links TRBV5-1 to TRBJ2-3; perhaps TRBD1 as D (5 bases). In germline, CDR1 is SGHRS, CDR2 YFSETQ. Trimming stripped 0 bases from V and 0 bases from J, with 8 bases between. CDR3 length: 15 amino acids. In DNA, the CDR3 is TGCGCCAGCAGCTTGGGGCAGGGAAGCACAGATACGCAGTATTTT. It is translated as CASSLGQGSTDTQYF.

The table lists this clone with a few counts. The sample contains more than one DNA sequence encoding this CDR3. CDR3: CASSVQGSYNSPLHF. In DNA form, the CDR3 reads TGTGCCAGCAGCGTTCAGGGCTCCTATAATTCACCCCTCCACTTT. The V and J genes are TRBV9 and TRBJ1-6, with D perhaps matching TRBD1 (5 bases). Germline-derived CDR1 and CDR2 are SGDLS and YYNGEE. V was pared by 2 bases and J by 0 bases, with 6 bases between. The CDR3 has 15 amino acids.

The chain combines TRBV19 with TRBJ1-2; D gene ambiguous. Between the trimmed V and J ends, which lost 5 bases and 4 bases, there was a span of 20 bases. The length of the CDR3 is 16 residues. From germline, CDR1 is LNHDA and CDR2 SQIVND (reference sequence). The CDR3 reads CASSHPATLRGYGYTF. In nucleotides, the CDR3 is TGTGCCAGTAGTCACCCGGCGACGCTCCGGGGCTATGGCTACACCTTC.

The chain combines TRBV10-3 with TRBJ1-5; tentative D call: TRBD1 (6 bases). Looked up from germline, CDR1 is ENHRY and CDR2 is SYGVKD. This CDR3 has 14 amino acids. V was clipped by 10 bases and J by 0 bases, with 13 bases between them. The CDR3 reads CATSQGHSNQPQHF. The CDR3, as DNA: TGTGCCACCTCACAGGGACATAGCAATCAGCCCCAGCATTTT.